This T cell receptor beta chain is drawn from a study of blood T cell repertoires in COVID-19. V gave up 2 bases and J gave up 1 base; unmatched junction bases: 4. The CDR3 loop spans 16 amino acids. Germline CDR1 reads SGDLS; CDR2 reads YYNGEE. Produced via immunoSEQ multiplex PCR; TCRdb's table is partial and in-frame only. The sample holds 95,000 to 120,000 clones, around 64% seen once. The rearrangement joins TRBV9 to TRBJ2-2, with 8 positions matching TRBD1. Material for sequencing was peripheral blood. This sequence was found in a woman aged 40 to 50 with acute or convalescent COVID-19. The CDR3 reads CASSVRTGLNTGELFF. CDR3 coding DNA: TGTGCCAGCAGCGTTAGGACAGGGTTGAACACCGGGGAGCTGTTTTTT.